In this sample, the clone carrying this TCR beta chain turned up once. These data originate in a study of T cell responses to AZD1222 COVID-19 vaccine. The CDR3 is 14 residues long. From germline, CDR1 is MNHEY and CDR2 SMNVEV (reference sequence). Trimming pared 8 bases from V and 0 bases from J, leaving 11 bases between. Generated by immunoSEQ multiplex PCR, the TCRdb table keeps only in-frame clones and is missing some. Of about 130,000 clones in the sample, roughly 88% were seen once. The sequenced sample was peripheral blood, obtained on day 0 of AZD1222 vaccination. The clonotype comes from an adult in good health. The chain carries TRBV27 and TRBJ1-3; unclear D gene. The CDR3 loop is CASQDSLSGNTIYF. Written as DNA, the CDR3 is TGTGCCAGCCAAGACTCTCTCTCTGGAAACACCATATATTTT.